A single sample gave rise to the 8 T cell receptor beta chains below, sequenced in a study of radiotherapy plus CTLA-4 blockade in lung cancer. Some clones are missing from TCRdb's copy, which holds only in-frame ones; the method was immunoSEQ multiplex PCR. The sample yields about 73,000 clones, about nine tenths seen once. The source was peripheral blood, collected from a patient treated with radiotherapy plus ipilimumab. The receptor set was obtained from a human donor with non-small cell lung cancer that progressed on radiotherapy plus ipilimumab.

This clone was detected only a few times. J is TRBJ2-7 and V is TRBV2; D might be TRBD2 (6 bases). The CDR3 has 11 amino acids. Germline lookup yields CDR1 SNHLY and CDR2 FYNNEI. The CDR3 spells CAGGWAYERYV. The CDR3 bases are TGTGCCGGGGGGTGGGCCTACGAGCGGTACGTC.

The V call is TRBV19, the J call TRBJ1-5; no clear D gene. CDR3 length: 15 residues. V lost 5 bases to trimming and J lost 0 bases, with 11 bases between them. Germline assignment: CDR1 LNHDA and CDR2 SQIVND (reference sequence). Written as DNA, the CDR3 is TGTGCCAGTAGTCCAGGCGCCTATAGCAATCAGCCCCAGCATTTT. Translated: CASSPGAYSNQPQHF.

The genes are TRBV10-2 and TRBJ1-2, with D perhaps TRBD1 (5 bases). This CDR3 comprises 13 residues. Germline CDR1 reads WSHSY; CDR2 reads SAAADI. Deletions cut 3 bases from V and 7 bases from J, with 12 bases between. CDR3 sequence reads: CASSESGVSGYTF. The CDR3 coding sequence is TGCGCCAGCAGTGAATCGGGGGTATCTGGCTACACCTTC.

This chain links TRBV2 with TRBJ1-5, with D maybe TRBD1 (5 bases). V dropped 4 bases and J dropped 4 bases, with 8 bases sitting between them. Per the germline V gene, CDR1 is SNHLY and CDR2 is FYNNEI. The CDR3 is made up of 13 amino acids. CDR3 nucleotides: TGTGCCAGCAGTGGACAGAGAAATCAGCCCCAGCATTTT. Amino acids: CASSGQRNQPQHF.

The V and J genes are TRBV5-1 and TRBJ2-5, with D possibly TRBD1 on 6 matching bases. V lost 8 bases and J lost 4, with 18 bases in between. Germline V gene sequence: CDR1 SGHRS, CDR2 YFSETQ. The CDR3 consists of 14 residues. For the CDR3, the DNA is TGCGCCAGGAGTACAGGGTGGGTAACAGAGACCCAGTACTTC. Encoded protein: CARSTGWVTETQYF.

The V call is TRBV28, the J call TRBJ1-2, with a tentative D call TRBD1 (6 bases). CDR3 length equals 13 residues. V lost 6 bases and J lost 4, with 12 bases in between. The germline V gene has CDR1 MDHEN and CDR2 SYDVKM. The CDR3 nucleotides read TGTGCCAGCAGGATAGGACAGACCTATGGCTACACCTTC. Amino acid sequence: CASRIGQTYGYTF.

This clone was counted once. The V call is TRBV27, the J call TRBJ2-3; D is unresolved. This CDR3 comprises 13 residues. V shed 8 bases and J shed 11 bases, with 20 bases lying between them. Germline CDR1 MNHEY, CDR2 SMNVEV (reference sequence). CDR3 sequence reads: CASGPGPQNWQYF. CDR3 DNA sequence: TGTGCCAGCGGGCCGGGTCCTCAAAATTGGCAGTATTTT.

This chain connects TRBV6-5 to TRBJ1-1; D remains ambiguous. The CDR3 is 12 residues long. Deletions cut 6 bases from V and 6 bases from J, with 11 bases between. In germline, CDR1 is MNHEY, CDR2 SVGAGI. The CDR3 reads CASSRTPPEAFF. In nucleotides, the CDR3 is TGTGCCAGCAGCCGGACGCCTCCTGAAGCTTTCTTT.